Below, one T cell receptor (beta chain) is given with its context. Its antigen remains unknown. The data derive from a study of cytomegalovirus exposure and HLA in healthy donors. General study points: Excluded: some indistinguishable V segments such as TRBV6-2 and TRBV6-3. There were a few CMV-associated chains whose specificity for CMV antigens was confirmed in vitro.

Looked up from germline, CDR1 is MNHEY and CDR2 is SVGAGI. This CDR3 is built from 15 residues. Trimming pared 6 bases from V and 5 bases from J, leaving 19 bases between. PCR employed 60 Vbeta and 13 Jbeta primers. The protocol was immunoSEQ multiplex PCR, while the TCRdb copy is restricted to in-frame clones and leaves out a portion. The profile shows about 160,000 clones, about 85% of them singletons. The J gene is TRBJ1-1, the V gene TRBV6-5; TRBD1 is a possible D gene (6 bases). The receptor comes from a boy aged 2 to 9 in good health and CMV-seronegative. The sample taken for sequencing was PBMCs. The CDR3 DNA sequence: TGTGCCAGCAGGGCTCTTCAGGGGTTCAAGACTGAAGCTTTCTTT. Translated, it gives CASRALQGFKTEAFF.